The rows below give T cell receptor beta chains drawn from one sample of a study of blood T cell repertoires in COVID-19. Produced via immunoSEQ multiplex PCR; TCRdb's table is partial and in-frame only. The table lists approximately 150,000 clones, approximately 86% of them singletons, with 1.6% in the top ten. The specimen was peripheral blood. The receptors here all came from a woman in her 50s with acute or convalescent COVID-19. CDR3s include the opening cysteine and the closing phenylalanine or tryptophan. Fields, in order: clone size, V gene, J gene, D gene, CDR3 protein, CDR3 DNA. The D gene is left open where the match is weak. A row's size may be missing; if present it is once, few, many or a size class.

clone size: once; V gene: TRBV21-1; J gene: TRBJ2-2; D gene: NA; CDR3 protein: CASMTGKDTGELFF; CDR3 DNA: TGTGCCAGTATGACAGGGAAGGACACCGGGGAGCTGTTTTTT
clone size: NA; V gene: TRBV6-5; J gene: TRBJ2-1; D gene: TRBD2; CDR3 protein: CASRMGAGGDQFF; CDR3 DNA: TGTGCCAGCAGGATGGGGGCGGGGGGGGATCAGTTCTTC
clone size: NA; V gene: TRBV18; J gene: TRBJ2-7; D gene: TRBD1; CDR3 protein: CASSPGQGSYEQYF; CDR3 DNA: TGTGCCAGCTCGCCGGGACAGGGATCCTACGAGCAGTACTTC
clone size: few; V gene: TRBV11-2; J gene: TRBJ2-1; D gene: NA; CDR3 protein: CASSLAGTQLYNEQFF; CDR3 DNA: TGTGCCAGCAGCTTAGCCGGGACACAACTCTACAATGAGCAGTTCTTC
clone size: NA; V gene: TRBV15; J gene: TRBJ2-3; D gene: TRBD1; CDR3 protein: CATSRDWDSPGTDTQYF; CDR3 DNA: TGTGCCACCAGCAGAGATTGGGACAGTCCCGGCACAGATACGCAGTATTTT
clone size: NA; V gene: TRBV19; J gene: TRBJ1-5; D gene: NA; CDR3 protein: CASSIWAPGVGNQPQHF; CDR3 DNA: TGTGCCAGTAGTATTTGGGCCCCGGGGGTGGGCAATCAGCCCCAGCATTTT
clone size: NA; V gene: TRBV30; J gene: TRBJ1-4; D gene: NA; CDR3 protein: CAWSRGEKLFF; CDR3 DNA: TGTGCCTGGAGTCGGGGGGAAAAACTGTTTTTT
clone size: NA; V gene: TRBV28; J gene: TRBJ2-7; D gene: NA; CDR3 protein: CASTQQGREQYF; CDR3 DNA: TGTGCCAGCACCCAACAGGGTCGGGAGCAGTACTTC
clone size: NA; V gene: TRBV30; J gene: TRBJ1-6; D gene: NA; CDR3 protein: CAWSAFQGYSPLHF; CDR3 DNA: TGTGCCTGGAGTGCGTTTCAGGGGTATTCACCCCTCCACTTT
clone size: few; V gene: TRBV7-2; J gene: TRBJ2-3; D gene: NA; CDR3 protein: CASSLALASDTQYF; CDR3 DNA: TGTGCCAGCAGCTTAGCGCTAGCGTCAGATACGCAGTATTTT
clone size: once; V gene: TRBV5-1; J gene: TRBJ1-2; D gene: TRBD1; CDR3 protein: CASSAPTGQGSQGYTF; CDR3 DNA: TGCGCCAGCAGCGCGCCAACGGGACAGGGCTCTCAAGGCTACACCTTC
clone size: NA; V gene: TRBV18; J gene: TRBJ2-1; D gene: TRBD2; CDR3 protein: CASSVGLAGLNEQFF; CDR3 DNA: TGTGCCAGCTCAGTGGGACTAGCGGGACTCAATGAGCAGTTCTTC
clone size: NA; V gene: TRBV18; J gene: TRBJ2-7; D gene: TRBD2; CDR3 protein: CASSPSGSSYEQYF; CDR3 DNA: TGTGCCAGCTCACCTAGCGGGAGCTCCTACGAGCAGTACTTC
clone size: NA; V gene: TRBV7-2; J gene: TRBJ1-2; D gene: NA; CDR3 protein: CASSFPTGSYYGYTF; CDR3 DNA: TGTGCCAGCAGCTTCCCGACAGGTTCCTATTATGGCTACACCTTC
clone size: NA; V gene: TRBV24-1; J gene: TRBJ2-1; D gene: TRBD2; CDR3 protein: CATSDLSGGSYNEQFF; CDR3 DNA: TGTGCCACCAGTGATTTGAGCGGGGGGTCCTACAATGAGCAGTTCTTC
clone size: NA; V gene: TRBV30; J gene: TRBJ2-5; D gene: TRBD1; CDR3 protein: CAWSDRGQYQETQYF; CDR3 DNA: TGTGCCTGGAGTGATAGGGGACAGTACCAAGAGACCCAGTACTTC
clone size: NA; V gene: TRBV27; J gene: TRBJ1-6; D gene: NA; CDR3 protein: CASSFEGSYNSPLHF; CDR3 DNA: TGTGCCAGCAGTTTTGAGGGCTCCTATAATTCACCCCTCCACTTT
clone size: few; V gene: TRBV6-6; J gene: TRBJ2-7; D gene: TRBD2; CDR3 protein: CASNNRLAVNYEQYF; CDR3 DNA: TGTGCCAGCAATAACAGACTAGCGGTGAACTACGAGCAGTACTTC
clone size: NA; V gene: TRBV4-3; J gene: TRBJ2-1; D gene: NA; CDR3 protein: CASSQEIADSYNEQFF; CDR3 DNA: TGCGCCAGCAGCCAAGAAATAGCGGATTCCTACAATGAGCAGTTCTTC
clone size: NA; V gene: TRBV11-3; J gene: TRBJ2-1; D gene: NA; CDR3 protein: CASSLGASEQFF; CDR3 DNA: TGTGCCAGCAGCTTAGGCGCTAGTGAGCAGTTCTTC
clone size: NA; V gene: TRBV4-3; J gene: TRBJ1-2; D gene: NA; CDR3 protein: CASSQDRGLTYGYTF; CDR3 DNA: TGCGCCAGCAGCCAAGATCGTGGCCTTACCTATGGCTACACCTTC
clone size: NA; V gene: TRBV10-3; J gene: TRBJ2-2; D gene: NA; CDR3 protein: CAISVMGPGELFF; CDR3 DNA: TGTGCCATCAGTGTCATGGGCCCCGGGGAGCTGTTTTTT
clone size: NA; V gene: TRBV12-5; J gene: TRBJ2-2; D gene: TRBD2; CDR3 protein: CASGSSRGGNTGELFF; CDR3 DNA: TGTGCTAGTGGTTCCTCTCGGGGGGGGAACACCGGGGAGCTGTTTTTT
clone size: NA; V gene: TRBV11-3; J gene: TRBJ1-2; D gene: TRBD1; CDR3 protein: CASSTRTGNGYTF; CDR3 DNA: TGTGCCAGCAGCACCCGGACAGGGAACGGCTACACCTTC
clone size: NA; V gene: TRBV6-5; J gene: TRBJ1-2; D gene: TRBD1; CDR3 protein: CASSATGVGGYTF; CDR3 DNA: TGTGCCAGCAGCGCGACAGGGGTTGGAGGCTACACCTTC
clone size: NA; V gene: TRBV30; J gene: TRBJ2-2; D gene: NA; CDR3 protein: CAWSPGVFTGELFF; CDR3 DNA: TGTGCCTGGAGTCCGGGGGTCTTCACCGGGGAGCTGTTTTTT
clone size: NA; V gene: TRBV11-2; J gene: TRBJ1-2; D gene: NA; CDR3 protein: CASSQQGIYGYTF; CDR3 DNA: TGTGCCAGCAGTCAGCAGGGGATCTATGGCTACACCTTC
clone size: NA; V gene: TRBV5-5; J gene: TRBJ2-5; D gene: TRBD2; CDR3 protein: CASSLGPSGAVGETQYF; CDR3 DNA: TGTGCCAGCAGCTTGGGGCCTAGCGGGGCGGTCGGAGAGACCCAGTACTTC
clone size: NA; V gene: TRBV27; J gene: TRBJ1-5; D gene: NA; CDR3 protein: CASSLDSYQPQHF; CDR3 DNA: TGTGCCAGCAGTTTAGACAGTTATCAGCCCCAGCATTTT
clone size: NA; V gene: TRBV11-2; J gene: TRBJ2-1; D gene: TRBD1; CDR3 protein: CASSADRGRGNEQFF; CDR3 DNA: TGTGCCAGCAGCGCTGACAGGGGAAGGGGAAATGAGCAGTTCTTC
clone size: NA; V gene: TRBV9; J gene: TRBJ2-7; D gene: TRBD1; CDR3 protein: CASSPGQSPYEQYF; CDR3 DNA: TGTGCCAGCAGCCCGGGACAGAGTCCCTACGAGCAGTACTTC
clone size: NA; V gene: TRBV21-1; J gene: TRBJ2-7; D gene: NA; CDR3 protein: CASKIKDRALQYF; CDR3 DNA: TGTGCCAGCAAAATTAAGGACAGGGCCTTGCAGTACTTC
clone size: NA; V gene: TRBV6-5; J gene: TRBJ2-4; D gene: TRBD1; CDR3 protein: CASRGTGEPTDIQYF; CDR3 DNA: TGTGCCAGCAGAGGGACAGGGGAACCAACGGACATTCAGTACTTC
clone size: NA; V gene: TRBV7-9; J gene: TRBJ1-2; D gene: TRBD1; CDR3 protein: CASSFPDRDYGYTF; CDR3 DNA: TGTGCCAGCAGCTTCCCTGACAGGGACTATGGCTACACCTTC
clone size: few; V gene: TRBV15; J gene: TRBJ1-5; D gene: NA; CDR3 protein: CATSRDLAGNNQPQHF; CDR3 DNA: TGTGCCACCAGCAGAGATTTAGCAGGGAACAATCAGCCCCAGCATTTT
clone size: NA; V gene: TRBV7-3; J gene: TRBJ1-6; D gene: TRBD1; CDR3 protein: CASSQGDRSSPLHF; CDR3 DNA: TGTGCCAGCAGCCAGGGGGACAGATCTTCACCCCTCCACTTT
clone size: NA; V gene: TRBV9; J gene: TRBJ2-3; D gene: NA; CDR3 protein: CASSVLSGYTDTQYF; CDR3 DNA: TGTGCCAGCAGCGTACTAAGCGGTTACACAGATACGCAGTATTTT
clone size: NA; V gene: TRBV5-4; J gene: TRBJ2-3; D gene: NA; CDR3 protein: CASSFSGSSTDTQYF; CDR3 DNA: TGTGCCAGCAGCTTCAGTGGGAGTAGTACAGATACGCAGTATTTT
clone size: NA; V gene: TRBV11-3; J gene: TRBJ2-6; D gene: NA; CDR3 protein: CASSLDDISGANVLTF; CDR3 DNA: TGTGCCAGCAGCTTAGATGACATCTCTGGGGCCAACGTCCTGACTTTC
clone size: once; V gene: TRBV19; J gene: TRBJ2-2; D gene: TRBD1; CDR3 protein: CASSWDRGTGELFF; CDR3 DNA: TGTGCCAGTAGTTGGGACAGGGGTACCGGGGAGCTGTTTTTT
clone size: NA; V gene: TRBV5-1; J gene: TRBJ2-7; D gene: TRBD2; CDR3 protein: CASSFGTSGTYEQYF; CDR3 DNA: TGCGCCAGCAGCTTTGGGACTAGCGGGACCTACGAGCAGTACTTC
clone size: NA; V gene: TRBV5-1; J gene: TRBJ2-3; D gene: TRBD1; CDR3 protein: CASSPVWTGSTDTQYF; CDR3 DNA: TGCGCCAGCAGCCCCGTGTGGACAGGGAGCACAGATACGCAGTATTTT
clone size: NA; V gene: TRBV3-1/TRBV3-2; J gene: TRBJ1-5; D gene: NA; CDR3 protein: CASSPTQRSNQPQHF; CDR3 DNA: TGTGCCAGCAGCCCGACCCAGAGGAGCAATCAGCCCCAGCATTTT
clone size: NA; V gene: TRBV7-2; J gene: TRBJ2-1; D gene: TRBD2; CDR3 protein: CASSFPEEGGDNEQFF; CDR3 DNA: TGTGCCAGCAGCTTCCCTGAGGAGGGAGGGGACAATGAGCAGTTCTTC
clone size: NA; V gene: TRBV5-1; J gene: TRBJ2-3; D gene: NA; CDR3 protein: CASSLDWAGAITDTQYF; CDR3 DNA: TGCGCCAGCAGCTTGGATTGGGCAGGGGCGATCACAGATACGCAGTATTTT
clone size: NA; V gene: TRBV30; J gene: TRBJ1-2; D gene: NA; CDR3 protein: CAWSRSGIYGYTF; CDR3 DNA: TGTGCCTGGAGTCGGTCAGGGATCTATGGCTACACCTTC
clone size: NA; V gene: TRBV10-3; J gene: TRBJ1-1; D gene: NA; CDR3 protein: CAISESKSAEAFF; CDR3 DNA: TGTGCCATCAGTGAGTCTAAATCGGCTGAAGCTTTCTTT
clone size: NA; V gene: TRBV9; J gene: TRBJ1-2; D gene: TRBD1; CDR3 protein: CASSVATGDNYGYTF; CDR3 DNA: TGTGCCAGCAGCGTAGCAACAGGGGATAACTATGGCTACACCTTC
clone size: NA; V gene: TRBV18; J gene: TRBJ2-7; D gene: TRBD2; CDR3 protein: CASSPIIAGGSYEQYF; CDR3 DNA: TGTGCCAGCTCACCCATAATAGCGGGAGGGAGCTACGAGCAGTACTTC
clone size: once; V gene: TRBV10-3; J gene: TRBJ2-1; D gene: NA; CDR3 protein: CAISESSQGIDEQFF; CDR3 DNA: TGTGCCATCAGTGAGTCGAGTCAGGGTATCGATGAGCAGTTCTTC
clone size: NA; V gene: TRBV5-1; J gene: TRBJ1-1; D gene: NA; CDR3 protein: CASSLDGTEAFF; CDR3 DNA: TGCGCCAGCAGCTTGGACGGGACTGAAGCTTTCTTT
clone size: NA; V gene: TRBV7-6; J gene: TRBJ2-1; D gene: TRBD1; CDR3 protein: CASSLRTGSSYNEQFF; CDR3 DNA: TGTGCCAGCAGCTTACGGACAGGGAGCTCCTACAATGAGCAGTTCTTC
clone size: few; V gene: TRBV6-6; J gene: TRBJ1-2; D gene: TRBD1; CDR3 protein: CASSRRTGGKSKENYGYTF; CDR3 DNA: TGTGCCAGCAGCCGACGGACAGGGGGCAAGTCTAAGGAGAACTATGGCTACACCTTC
clone size: few; V gene: TRBV29-1; J gene: TRBJ1-1; D gene: NA; CDR3 protein: CSVGLGGGEAFF; CDR3 DNA: TGCAGCGTTGGTCTGGGGGGAGGAGAAGCTTTCTTT
clone size: once; V gene: TRBV6-2/TRBV6-3; J gene: TRBJ1-2; D gene: NA; CDR3 protein: CASSPSVGYTF; CDR3 DNA: TGTGCCAGCAGTCCCTCAGTGGGCTACACCTTC